This TCR beta chain comes out of a study of neurological immune-mediated disorders (dated by TCRdb to the late 2010s). Study-level background: Peripheral blood TCR-beta repertoires from patients with HTLV-I-associated myelopathy (HAM/TSP), patients with multiple sclerosis, and healthy controls were compared in the study using UMI-based sequencing. Alongside PBMC samples, the set of about 97 TCR-beta libraries contained longitudinal samples, technical triplicates, and paired CD4+ and CD8+ T-cell subsets that had been sorted. Of the roughly 70 subjects in the cohort, about 14 were HAM/TSP patients, approximately 35 were multiple sclerosis patients, and about 20 were healthy controls. General findings and caveats noted by the study authors: No identical CDR3 amino acid sequences were shared among expanded clones across subjects, suggesting private TCR-beta repertoires in all groups. The highest TCR clonal expansion was observed in HAM/TSP patients, whereas the lowest was observed in MS patients, even when compared with healthy controls.

To synthesize cDNA, template-switch 5'RACE was performed with a primer carrying a 10-nucleotide random unique molecular identifier so that each TCR transcript was tagged. Over 180 million TCR-beta sequences, covering 15-18 subjects, were produced in each sequencing run. The RNeasy kit was used for extraction of total RNA. The KAPA Real-time Library Amplification kit was used to amplify TCR-beta VDJ regions with primers targeting the TCR constant region and the 5'RACE anchor. A first PCR added sample indexes and Illumina adaptors, and a second PCR then raised library yield. After purification with Ampure beads, the TCR product of roughly 650 bp was size-selected on a 2% E-gel SizeSelection system. Before pooling, library quality was assessed on a Bioanalyzer, concentration was determined with Qubit, and library quantification was performed with the Kapa Library Quantification kit. An Illumina HiSeq 2500 was used to sequence the libraries paired-end at 2 x 150 bp. To increase sequence diversity, about 25-31% phiX was spiked into each library pool. The paper's data handling went like this. The UMI-based MiGEC pipeline processed quality-filtered reads and removed over 80% of raw TCR sequences during error correction. VDJ genes were aligned to IMGT germline references, and each clonotype was defined by a unique CDR3 amino acid sequence together with V-J genes. VDJtools evaluated clonal expansion, Shannon diversity and CDR3 relatedness (CalcPairwiseDistances, ClusterSamples); CLCbio workbench built phylogenetic trees. A clone was classed as expanded if it had 8 or more unique UMIs, a cutoff based on coefficient-of-variation modelling across technical triplicates. Using fastp at Q25 and MiXCR, TCRdb reprocessed the public reads and kept productive beta chains. Every entry covers one CDR3 protein and lists the most common genes and DNA from its rows. TCRdb assigned the V and J calls; the authors' analysis was not used. The sample table lists about 35,000 distinct CDR3 sequences, 6% to 8.5% of them with a count of one. About 4.5% of the sample is taken by the ten largest.

The germline V gene supplies CDR1 SGHVS and CDR2 FQNEAQ. Counted from cysteine to phenylalanine, this CDR3 has 17 amino acids. Of all the DNA, just the CDR3 is kept, 51 bases in frame from base 1. Trimming accounts for 7 bases at V and 1 base at J, while the number of junction bases matched to no gene is 11. The healthy controls were volunteers from a blood bank in Maryland, USA. For the unsorted PBMC libraries, 2 million PBMCs were stored in RNAlater at -80 degrees C until RNA extraction and were used to generate the libraries. Peripheral blood was subjected to Ficoll-Hypaque density gradient centrifugation to isolate PBMCs, which were then cryopreserved in liquid nitrogen. With regard to this clonotype: Its antigen is still unknown. Base-call qualities are not available, and no considerably larger clone is one nucleotide away.

The sequenced sample consisted of PBMCs. The source of this sequence is a woman aged 35 to 49 in good health. This chain joins TRBV7-8 to TRBJ2-7, with 12 bases aligning to TRBD2. The DNA sequence is given as TGTGCCAGCATCTCGCGACTAGCGGGAGAAGGGTCCTACGAGCAGTACTTC. Its amino acids are CASISRLAGEGSYEQYF.